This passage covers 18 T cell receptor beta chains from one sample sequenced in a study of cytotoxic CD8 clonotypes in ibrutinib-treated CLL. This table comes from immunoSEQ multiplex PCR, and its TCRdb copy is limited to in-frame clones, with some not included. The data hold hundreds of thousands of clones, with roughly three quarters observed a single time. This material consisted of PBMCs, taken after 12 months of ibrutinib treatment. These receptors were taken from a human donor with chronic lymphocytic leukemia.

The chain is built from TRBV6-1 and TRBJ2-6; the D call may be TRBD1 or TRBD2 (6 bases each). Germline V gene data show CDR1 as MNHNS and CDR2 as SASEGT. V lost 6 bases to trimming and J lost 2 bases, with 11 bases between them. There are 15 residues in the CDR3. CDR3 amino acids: CASREGVAGANVLTF. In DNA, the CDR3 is TGTGCCAGCAGGGAGGGGGTTGCTGGGGCCAACGTCCTGACTTTC.

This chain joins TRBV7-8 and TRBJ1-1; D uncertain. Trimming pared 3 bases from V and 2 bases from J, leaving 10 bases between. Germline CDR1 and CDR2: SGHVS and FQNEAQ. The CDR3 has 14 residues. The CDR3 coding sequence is TGTGCCAGCAGCTTGACCGATCTAAACACTGAAGCTTTCTTT. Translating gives CASSLTDLNTEAFF.

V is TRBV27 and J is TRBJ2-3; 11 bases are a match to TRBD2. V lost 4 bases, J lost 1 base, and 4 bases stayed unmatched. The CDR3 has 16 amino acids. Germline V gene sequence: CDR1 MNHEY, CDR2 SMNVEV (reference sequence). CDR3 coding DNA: TGTGCCAGCAGTTGGGTAGCGGGAGGGGGCACAGATACGCAGTATTTT. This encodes CASSWVAGGGTDTQYF.

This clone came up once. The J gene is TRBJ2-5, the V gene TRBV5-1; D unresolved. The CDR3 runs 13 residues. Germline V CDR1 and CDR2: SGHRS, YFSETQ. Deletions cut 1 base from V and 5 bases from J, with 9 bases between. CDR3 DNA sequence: TGCGCCAGCAGCTTGCTTGTGGCGGAGACCCAGTACTTC. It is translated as CASSLLVAETQYF.

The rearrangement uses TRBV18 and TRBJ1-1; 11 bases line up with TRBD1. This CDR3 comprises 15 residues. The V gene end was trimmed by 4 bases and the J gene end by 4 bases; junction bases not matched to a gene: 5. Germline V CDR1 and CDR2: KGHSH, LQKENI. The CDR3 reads CASSLGQGARTEAFF. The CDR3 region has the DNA TGTGCCAGCTCACTAGGACAGGGGGCTCGCACTGAAGCTTTCTTT.

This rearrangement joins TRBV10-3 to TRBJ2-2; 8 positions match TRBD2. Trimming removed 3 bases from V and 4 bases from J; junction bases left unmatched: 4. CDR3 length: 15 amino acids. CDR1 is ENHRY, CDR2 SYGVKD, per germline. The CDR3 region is CAISEGGGSTGELFF. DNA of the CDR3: TGTGCCATCAGTGAAGGCGGGGGGAGCACCGGGGAGCTGTTTTTT.

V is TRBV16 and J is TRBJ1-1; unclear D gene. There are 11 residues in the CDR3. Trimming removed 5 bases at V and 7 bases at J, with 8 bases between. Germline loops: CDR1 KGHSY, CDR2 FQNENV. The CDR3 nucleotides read TGTGCCAGCAGCGATTATGGTGAAGCTTTCTTT. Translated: CASSDYGEAFF. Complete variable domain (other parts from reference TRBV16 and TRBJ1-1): GEEVAQTPKHLVRGEGQKAKLYCAPIKGHSYVFWYQQVLKNEFKFLISFQNENVFDETGMPKERFSAKCLPNSPCSLEIQATKLEDSAVYFCASSDYGEAFFGQGTRLTVV.

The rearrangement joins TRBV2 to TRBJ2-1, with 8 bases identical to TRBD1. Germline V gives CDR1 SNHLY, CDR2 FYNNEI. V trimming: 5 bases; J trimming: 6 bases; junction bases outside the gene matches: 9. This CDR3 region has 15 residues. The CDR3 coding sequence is TGTGCCAGCAGTTTGGACAGGGTCGGCGGCAATGAGCAGTTCTTC. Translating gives CASSLDRVGGNEQFF. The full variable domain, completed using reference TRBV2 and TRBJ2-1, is EPEVTQTPSHQVTQMGQEVILRCVPISNHLYFYWYRQILGQKVEFLVSFYNNEISEKSEIFDDQFSVERPDGSNFTLKIRSTKLEDSAMYFCASSLDRVGGNEQFFGPGTRLTVL.

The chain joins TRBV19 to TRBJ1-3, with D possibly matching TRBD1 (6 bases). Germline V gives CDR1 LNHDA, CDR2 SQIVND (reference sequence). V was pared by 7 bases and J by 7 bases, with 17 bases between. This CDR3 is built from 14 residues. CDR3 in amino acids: CASNQAGVRNTIYF. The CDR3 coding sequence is TGTGCCAGTAACCAGGCAGGGGTTCGGAACACCATATATTTT.

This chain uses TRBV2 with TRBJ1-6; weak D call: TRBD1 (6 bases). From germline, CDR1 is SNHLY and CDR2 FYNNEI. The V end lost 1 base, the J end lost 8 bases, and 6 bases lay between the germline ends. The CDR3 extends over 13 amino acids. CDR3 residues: CASSEGGHSPLHF. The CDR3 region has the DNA TGTGCCAGCAGTGAAGGGGGGCATTCACCCCTCCACTTT.

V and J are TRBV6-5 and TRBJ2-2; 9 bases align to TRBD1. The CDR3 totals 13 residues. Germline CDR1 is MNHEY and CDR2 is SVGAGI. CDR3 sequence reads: CAVRDRAIGELFF. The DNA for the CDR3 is TGTGCTGTCCGGGACAGGGCCATCGGGGAGCTGTTTTTT.

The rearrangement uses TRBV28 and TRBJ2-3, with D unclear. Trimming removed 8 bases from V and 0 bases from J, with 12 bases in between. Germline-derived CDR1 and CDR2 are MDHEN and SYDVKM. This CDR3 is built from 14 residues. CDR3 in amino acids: CASRPSRSTDTQYF. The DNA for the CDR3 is TGTGCCAGCCGACCTTCACGGAGCACAGATACGCAGTATTTT. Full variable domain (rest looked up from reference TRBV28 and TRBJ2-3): DVKVTQSSRYLVKRTGEKVFLECVQDMDHENMFWYRQDPGLGLRLIYFSYDVKMKEKGDIPEGYSVSREKKERFSLILESASTNQTSMYLCASRPSRSTDTQYFGPGTRLTVL.

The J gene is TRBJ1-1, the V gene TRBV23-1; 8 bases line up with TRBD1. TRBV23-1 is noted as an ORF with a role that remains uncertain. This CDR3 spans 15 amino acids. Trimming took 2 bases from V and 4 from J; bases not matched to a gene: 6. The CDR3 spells CASSQRTGLGTEAFF. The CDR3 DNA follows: TGCGCCAGCAGTCAAAGGACAGGGCTTGGCACTGAAGCTTTCTTT.

The CDR3 coding sequence is TGTGCCATCAGCGGGACAGCTGTGGGTGAGCAGTTCTTC. Residues: CAISGTAVGEQFF. The gene calls are TRBV10-3 and TRBJ2-1, with 7 bases identical to TRBD1. CDR3 length equals 13 residues. CDR1 ENHRY and CDR2 SYGVKD come from the germline V gene. Trimming cost V 6 bases and J 9 bases; bases outside gene matches: 8.

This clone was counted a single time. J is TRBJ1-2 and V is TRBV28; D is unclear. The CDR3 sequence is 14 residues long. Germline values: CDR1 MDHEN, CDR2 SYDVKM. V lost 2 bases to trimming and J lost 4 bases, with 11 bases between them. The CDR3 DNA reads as TGTGCCAGCAGTTTAGCTATCGGCAGCTATGGCTACACCTTC. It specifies CASSLAIGSYGYTF.

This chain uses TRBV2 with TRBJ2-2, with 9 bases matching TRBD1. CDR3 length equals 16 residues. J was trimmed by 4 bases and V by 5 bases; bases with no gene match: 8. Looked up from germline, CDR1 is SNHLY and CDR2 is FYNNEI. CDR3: CASSLPGQGGTGELFF. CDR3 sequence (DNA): TGTGCCAGCAGTTTACCGGGACAGGGAGGCACCGGGGAGCTGTTTTTT.

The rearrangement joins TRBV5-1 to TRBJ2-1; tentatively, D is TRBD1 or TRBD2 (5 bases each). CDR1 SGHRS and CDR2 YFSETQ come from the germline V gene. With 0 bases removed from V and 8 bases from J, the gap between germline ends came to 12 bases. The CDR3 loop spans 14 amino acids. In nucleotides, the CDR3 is TGCGCCAGCAGCTTGGGGCAGGGACGGGATGAGCAGTTCTTC. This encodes CASSLGQGRDEQFF. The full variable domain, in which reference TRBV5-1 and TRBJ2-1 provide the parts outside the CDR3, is KAGVTQTPRYLIKTRGQQVTLSCSPISGHRSVSWYQQTPGQGLQFLFEYFSETQRNKGNFPGRFSGRQFSNSRSEMNVSTLELGDSALYLCASSLGQGRDEQFFGPGTRLTVL.

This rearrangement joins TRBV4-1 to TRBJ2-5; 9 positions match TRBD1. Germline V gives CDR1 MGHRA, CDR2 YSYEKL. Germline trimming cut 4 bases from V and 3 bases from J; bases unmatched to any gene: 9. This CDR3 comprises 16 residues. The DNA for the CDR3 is TGCGCCAGCAGCCCAAGTCCGGGACAGGGTGAAGAGACCCAGTACTTC. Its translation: CASSPSPGQGEETQYF.